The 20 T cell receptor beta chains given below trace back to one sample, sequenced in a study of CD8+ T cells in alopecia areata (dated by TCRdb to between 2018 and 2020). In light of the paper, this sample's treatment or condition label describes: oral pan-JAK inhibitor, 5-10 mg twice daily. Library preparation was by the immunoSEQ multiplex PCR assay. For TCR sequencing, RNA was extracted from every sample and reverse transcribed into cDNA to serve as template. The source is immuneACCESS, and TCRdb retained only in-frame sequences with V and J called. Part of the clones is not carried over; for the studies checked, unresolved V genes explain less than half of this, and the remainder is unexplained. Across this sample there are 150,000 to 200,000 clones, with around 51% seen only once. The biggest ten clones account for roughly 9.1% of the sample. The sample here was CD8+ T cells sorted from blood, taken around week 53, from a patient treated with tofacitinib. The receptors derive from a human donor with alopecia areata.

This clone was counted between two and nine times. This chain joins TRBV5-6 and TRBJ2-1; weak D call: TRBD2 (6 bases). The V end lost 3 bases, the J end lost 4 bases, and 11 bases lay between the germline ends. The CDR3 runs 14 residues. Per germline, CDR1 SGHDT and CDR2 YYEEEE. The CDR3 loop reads CASSSPGAYNEQFF. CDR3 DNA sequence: TGTGCCAGCAGCTCACCGGGAGCGTACAATGAGCAGTTCTTC. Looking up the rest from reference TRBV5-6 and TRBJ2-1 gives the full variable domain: DAGVTQSPTHLIKTRGQQVTLRCSPKSGHDTVSWYQQALGQGPQFIFQYYEEEERQRGNFPDRFSGHQFPNYSSELNVNALLLGDSALYLCASSSPGAYNEQFFGPGTRLTVL.

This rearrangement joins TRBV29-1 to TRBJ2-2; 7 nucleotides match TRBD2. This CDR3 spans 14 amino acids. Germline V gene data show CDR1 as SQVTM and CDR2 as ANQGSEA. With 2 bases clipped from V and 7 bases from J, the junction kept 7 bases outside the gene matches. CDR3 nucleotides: TGCAGCGTTGAATTCTCTAGCGGCAACGGGGAGCTGTTTTTT. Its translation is CSVEFSSGNGELFF.

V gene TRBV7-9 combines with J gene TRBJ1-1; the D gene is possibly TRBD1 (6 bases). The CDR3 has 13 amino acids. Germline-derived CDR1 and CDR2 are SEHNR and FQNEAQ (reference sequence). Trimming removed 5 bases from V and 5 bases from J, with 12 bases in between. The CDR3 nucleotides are TGTGCCAGCAGCCCACAGGGTTGGACTGAAGCTTTCTTT. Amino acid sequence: CASSPQGWTEAFF.

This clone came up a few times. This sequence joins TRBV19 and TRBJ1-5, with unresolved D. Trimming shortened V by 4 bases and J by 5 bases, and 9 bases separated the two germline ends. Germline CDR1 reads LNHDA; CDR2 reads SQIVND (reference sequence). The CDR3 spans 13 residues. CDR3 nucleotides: TGTGCCAGTAGTAATGAGGTCTATCAGCCCCAGCATTTT. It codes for CASSNEVYQPQHF.

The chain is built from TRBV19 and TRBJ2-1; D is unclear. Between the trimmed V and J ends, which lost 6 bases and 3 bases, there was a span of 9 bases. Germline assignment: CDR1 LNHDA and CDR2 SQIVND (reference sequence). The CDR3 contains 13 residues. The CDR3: CASSPLDYNEQFF. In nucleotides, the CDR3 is TGTGCCAGTAGCCCCCTCGACTACAATGAGCAGTTCTTC.

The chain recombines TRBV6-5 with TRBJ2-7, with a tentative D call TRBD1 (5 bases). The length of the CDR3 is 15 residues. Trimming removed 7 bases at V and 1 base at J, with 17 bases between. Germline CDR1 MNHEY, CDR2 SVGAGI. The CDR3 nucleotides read TGTGCCAGCACCCCGACAGTTACTCCATCCTACGAGCAGTACTTC. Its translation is CASTPTVTPSYEQYF.

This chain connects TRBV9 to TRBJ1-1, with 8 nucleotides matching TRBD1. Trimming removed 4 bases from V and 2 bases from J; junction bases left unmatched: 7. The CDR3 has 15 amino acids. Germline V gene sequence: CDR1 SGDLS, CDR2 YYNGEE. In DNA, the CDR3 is TGTGCCAGCAGCCGCAGGGACAGGATAAACACTGAAGCTTTCTTT. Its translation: CASSRRDRINTEAFF. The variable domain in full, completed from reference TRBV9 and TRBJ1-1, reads DSGVTQTPKHLITATGQRVTLRCSPRSGDLSVYWYQQSLDQGLQFLIQYYNGEERAKGNILERFSAQQFPDLHSELNLSSLELGDSALYFCASSRRDRINTEAFFGQGTRLTVV.

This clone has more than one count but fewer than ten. CDR3 DNA sequence: TGTGCCTCTAGGCGGCGGGGGCCCAACAATGAGCAGTTCTTC. Translated: CASRRRGPNNEQFF. The chain carries TRBV30 and TRBJ2-1; possible D gene TRBD2, 7 bases. With 7 bases removed from V and 5 bases from J, the gap between germline ends came to 18 bases. The V gene's germline CDR1 is GTSNPN and CDR2 SVGIG (reference sequence). CDR3 length equals 14 residues.

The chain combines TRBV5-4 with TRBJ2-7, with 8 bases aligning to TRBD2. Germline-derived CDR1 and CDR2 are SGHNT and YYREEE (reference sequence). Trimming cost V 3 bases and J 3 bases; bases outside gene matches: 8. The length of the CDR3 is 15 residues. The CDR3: CASSSRAGGVYEQYF. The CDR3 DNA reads TGTGCCAGCAGCTCACGGGCGGGGGGTGTCTACGAGCAGTACTTC.

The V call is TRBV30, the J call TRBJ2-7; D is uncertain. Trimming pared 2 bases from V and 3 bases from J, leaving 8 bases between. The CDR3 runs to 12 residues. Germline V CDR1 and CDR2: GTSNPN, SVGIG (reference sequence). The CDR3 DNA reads TGTGCCTGGAGTACTAACGTCTACGAGCAGTACTTC. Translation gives CAWSTNVYEQYF.

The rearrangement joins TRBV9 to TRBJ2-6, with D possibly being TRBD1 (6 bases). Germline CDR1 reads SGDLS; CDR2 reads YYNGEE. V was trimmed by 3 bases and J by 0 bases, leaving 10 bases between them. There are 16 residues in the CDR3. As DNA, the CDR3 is TGTGCCAGCAGCGGGACAGCCAACTCTGGGGCCAACGTCCTGACTTTC. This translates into CASSGTANSGANVLTF.

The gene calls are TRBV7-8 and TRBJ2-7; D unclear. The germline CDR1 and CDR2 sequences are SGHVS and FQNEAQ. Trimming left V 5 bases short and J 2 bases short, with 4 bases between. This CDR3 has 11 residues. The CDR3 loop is CASSRTYEQYF. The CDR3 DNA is TGTGCCAGCAGCCGAACCTACGAGCAGTACTTC.

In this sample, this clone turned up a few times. Here the CDR3 DNA reads TGTGCCACCAGCACAATACCTCAGAATAGCAATCAGCCCCAGCATTTT. This encodes CATSTIPQNSNQPQHF. The chain employs TRBV15 and TRBJ1-5; D gene uncertain. Germline assignment: CDR1 LNHNV and CDR2 YYDKDF (reference sequence). This CDR3 contains 16 residues. Trimming took off 4 bases at V and 0 bases at J, with 13 bases between the two ends.

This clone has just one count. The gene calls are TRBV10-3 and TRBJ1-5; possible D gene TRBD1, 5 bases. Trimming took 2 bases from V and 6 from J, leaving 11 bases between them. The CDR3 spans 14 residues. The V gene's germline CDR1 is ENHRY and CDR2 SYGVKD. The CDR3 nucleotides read TGTGCCATCAGTGAGGGGGCAGGGAGTCAGCCCCAGCATTTT. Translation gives CAISEGAGSQPQHF.

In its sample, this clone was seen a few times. The CDR3 here is CASSLVLGQPQHF. The CDR3 nucleotides are TGTGCCAGCAGCTTAGTCCTGGGGCAGCCCCAGCATTTT. The chain couples TRBV7-6 to TRBJ1-5, with D hard to call. This CDR3 has 13 amino acids. V lost 1 base and J 7 bases, leaving 8 bases between the germline ends. Germline CDR1 SGHVS, CDR2 FNYEAQ. Together with reference TRBV7-6 and TRBJ1-5, the CDR3 gives the full variable domain: GAGVSQSPRYKVTKRGQDVALRCDPISGHVSLYWYRQALGQGPEFLTYFNYEAQQDKSGLPNDRFSAERPEGSISTLTIQRTEQRDSAMYRCASSLVLGQPQHFGDGTRLSIL.

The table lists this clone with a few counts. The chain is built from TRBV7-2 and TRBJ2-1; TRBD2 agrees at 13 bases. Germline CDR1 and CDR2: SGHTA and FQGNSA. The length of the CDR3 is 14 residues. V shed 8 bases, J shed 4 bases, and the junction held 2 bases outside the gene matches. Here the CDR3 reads CASQLAGGYNEQFF. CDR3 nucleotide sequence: TGTGCCAGCCAACTAGCGGGGGGGTACAATGAGCAGTTCTTC.

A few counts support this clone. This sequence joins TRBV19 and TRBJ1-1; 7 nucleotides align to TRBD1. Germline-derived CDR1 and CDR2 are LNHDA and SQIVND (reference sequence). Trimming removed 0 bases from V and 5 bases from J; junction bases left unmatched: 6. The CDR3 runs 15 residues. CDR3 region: CASSIDPGGRTEAFF. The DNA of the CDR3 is TGTGCCAGTAGTATAGATCCAGGGGGACGGACTGAAGCTTTCTTT.

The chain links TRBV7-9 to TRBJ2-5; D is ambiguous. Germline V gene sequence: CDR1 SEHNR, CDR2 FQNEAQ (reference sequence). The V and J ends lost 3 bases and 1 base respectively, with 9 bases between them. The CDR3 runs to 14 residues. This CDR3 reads CASSFPDGQETQYF. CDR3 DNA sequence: TGTGCCAGCAGCTTCCCGGACGGCCAAGAGACCCAGTACTTC.

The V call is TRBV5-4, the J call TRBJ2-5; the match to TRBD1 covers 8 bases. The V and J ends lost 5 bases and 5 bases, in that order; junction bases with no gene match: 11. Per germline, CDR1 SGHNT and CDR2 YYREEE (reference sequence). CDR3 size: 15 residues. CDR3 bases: TGTGCCAGCAGTACCGGACAGGGTGTCCCGGAGACCCAGTACTTC. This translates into CASSTGQGVPETQYF.

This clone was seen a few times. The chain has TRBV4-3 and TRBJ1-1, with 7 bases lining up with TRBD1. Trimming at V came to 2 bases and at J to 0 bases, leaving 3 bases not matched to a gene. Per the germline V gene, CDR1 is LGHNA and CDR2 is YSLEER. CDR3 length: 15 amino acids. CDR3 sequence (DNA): TGCGCCAGCAGCCAACCAGGGGGGGTGAACACTGAAGCTTTCTTT. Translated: CASSQPGGVNTEAFF.